Below, 25 T cell receptor beta chains from the same sample are listed, as sequenced in a study of cytomegalovirus exposure and HLA in healthy donors. With 60 Vbeta and 13 Jbeta primers, the PCR was carried out. Repertoires were generated with immunoSEQ multiplex PCR, while TCRdb's copy carries only in-frame clones and drops some. The sample carries about 130,000 clones, about four fifths recorded once. Sequencing was performed on PBMCs. These receptors were collected from a man aged 18 to 35 in good health and CMV-seronegative.

The genes are TRBV30 and TRBJ1-2; no clear D. Germline values: CDR1 GTSNPN, CDR2 SVGIG (reference sequence). V lost 3 bases and J lost 4, with 6 bases in between. This CDR3 has 11 residues. The CDR3 here is CAWRQIYGYTF. In DNA, the CDR3 is TGTGCCTGGAGGCAGATCTATGGCTACACCTTC.

This chain joins TRBV2 and TRBJ2-1, with 9 nucleotides matching TRBD2. The CDR3 has 17 amino acids. V trimming: 2 bases; J trimming: 0 bases; junction bases outside the gene matches: 5. Germline V gene sequence: CDR1 SNHLY, CDR2 FYNNEI. The CDR3 protein is CASSERGLASSYNEQFF. The CDR3 nucleotides read TGTGCCAGCAGTGAAAGAGGACTAGCGAGCTCCTACAATGAGCAGTTCTTC. The full variable domain, in which reference TRBV2 and TRBJ2-1 provide the parts outside the CDR3, is EPEVTQTPSHQVTQMGQEVILRCVPISNHLYFYWYRQILGQKVEFLVSFYNNEISEKSEIFDDQFSVERPDGSNFTLKIRSTKLEDSAMYFCASSERGLASSYNEQFFGPGTRLTVL.

This clone occurred once. The chain is built from TRBV7-2 and TRBJ1-1; D uncertain. Germline CDR1 SGHTA, CDR2 FQGNSA. Trimming pared 0 bases from V and 2 bases from J, leaving 7 bases between. The length of the CDR3 is 14 residues. The CDR3 protein is CASSLARDNTEAFF. CDR3 coding DNA: TGTGCCAGCAGCTTAGCCCGGGATAACACTGAAGCTTTCTTT.

The rearrangement joins TRBV29-1 to TRBJ2-1; possible D gene TRBD2, 6 bases. Trimming cost V 5 bases and J 5 bases, with 19 bases left between them. This CDR3 contains 15 residues. Looked up from germline, CDR1 is SQVTM and CDR2 is ANQGSEA. CDR3 region: CSVWALAYSNNEQFF. The CDR3 region has the DNA TGCAGCGTTTGGGCCCTAGCGTATTCTAACAATGAGCAGTTCTTC.

The V and J genes are TRBV30 and TRBJ1-3; maybe TRBD1 (5 bases). This CDR3 spans 16 amino acids. CDR1 is GTSNPN and CDR2 is SVGIG in the germline V gene (reference sequence). Trimming removed 3 bases from V and 3 bases from J, with 18 bases in between. CDR3 sequence reads: CAWSLRGGSGGNTIYF. As DNA, the CDR3 is TGTGCCTGGAGCTTGCGCGGGGGATCGGGTGGAAACACCATATATTTT.

The rearrangement joins TRBV4-3 to TRBJ2-7; 7 nucleotides match TRBD2. The germline V gene encodes CDR1 LGHNA and CDR2 YSLEER. This CDR3 spans 15 amino acids. The V gene end was trimmed by 1 base and the J gene end by 2 bases; junction bases not matched to a gene: 5. The DNA for the CDR3 is TGCGCCAGCAGCCAAGGTCCTAGCGGAGCCTACGAGCAGTACTTC. It codes for CASSQGPSGAYEQYF.

The genes are TRBV9 and TRBJ1-2, with D unresolved. Trimming pared 3 bases from V and 5 bases from J, leaving 8 bases between. Germline V gives CDR1 SGDLS, CDR2 YYNGEE. The length of the CDR3 is 12 residues. CDR3 amino acids: CASSAPEYGYTF. The CDR3 DNA is TGTGCCAGCAGCGCCCCAGAATATGGCTACACCTTC. The full variable domain, rest sourced from reference TRBV9 and TRBJ1-2, is DSGVTQTPKHLITATGQRVTLRCSPRSGDLSVYWYQQSLDQGLQFLIQYYNGEERAKGNILERFSAQQFPDLHSELNLSSLELGDSALYFCASSAPEYGYTFGSGTRLTVV.

The chain is built from TRBV9 and TRBJ1-2, with TRBD1 identical over 8 bases. The CDR3 is 15 residues long. Germline trimming cut 0 bases from V and 8 bases from J; bases unmatched to any gene: 9. Germline CDR1 reads SGDLS; CDR2 reads YYNGEE. The CDR3 bases are TGTGCCAGCAGCGTAGCGGGACAGGAGTTCTTCGGCTACACCTTC. Protein sequence: CASSVAGQEFFGYTF.

The J gene is TRBJ1-5, the V gene TRBV7-6; the match to TRBD1 covers 7 bases. Germline-derived CDR1 and CDR2 are SGHVS and FNYEAQ. The CDR3 loop spans 17 amino acids. The J segment lost 5 bases and the V segment lost 1 base, leaving 11 bases of the junction unmatched. CDR3 protein: CASSLVLRGREDQPQHF. CDR3 bases: TGTGCCAGCAGCTTAGTTTTAAGGGGGCGGGAGGATCAGCCCCAGCATTTT.

The chain recombines TRBV9 with TRBJ2-1; D gene uncertain. V lost 2 bases to trimming and J lost 5 bases, with 2 bases between them. The CDR3 is made up of 11 amino acids. Germline assignment: CDR1 SGDLS and CDR2 YYNGEE. The CDR3 coding sequence is TGTGCCAGCAGCGTTAACAATGAGCAGTTCTTC. This gives the protein CASSVNNEQFF.

J is TRBJ1-5 and V is TRBV6-1, with no clear D. The V end was cut by 5 bases, the J end by 1 base, with 3 bases between. CDR3 length: 12 amino acids. Germline V lookup: CDR1 MNHNS, CDR2 SASEGT. Here the CDR3 reads CASSLSNQPQHF. The CDR3 DNA sequence: TGTGCCAGCAGTTTAAGCAATCAGCCCCAGCATTTT.

V usage is TRBV6-1 and J usage is TRBJ2-5; no clear D gene. From germline, CDR1 is MNHNS and CDR2 SASEGT. The CDR3 has 14 amino acids. Trimming removed 8 bases from V and 2 bases from J, with 15 bases in between. CDR3 sequence (DNA): TGTGCCAGCGGTCAGGTCGTACGGCAAGAGACCCAGTACTTC. This translates into CASGQVVRQETQYF.

This chain's CDR3 is CASSSLYRAGGGYTF. The DNA for the CDR3 is TGTGCCAGCAGCTCCTTATACAGGGCTGGCGGTGGCTACACCTTC. The rearrangement links TRBV11-2 to TRBJ1-2; D is possibly TRBD1 (6 bases). This CDR3 is 15 amino acids long. The V gene lost 4 bases and the J gene lost 7 bases, with 19 bases spanning the gap. CDR1 and CDR2 (germline): SGHAT, FQNNGV.

This clone was seen only a few times. The chain links TRBV6-1 to TRBJ2-3; perhaps TRBD1 as D (5 bases). Deletions cut 8 bases from V and 7 bases from J, with 13 bases between. Germline lookup yields CDR1 MNHNS and CDR2 SASEGT. The CDR3 totals 12 residues. DNA of the CDR3: TGTGCCAGCGGCACAGGTCCTAATACGCAGTATTTT. Its protein product is CASGTGPNTQYF.

The chain carries TRBV6-1 and TRBJ1-2, with no clear D. This CDR3 region has 15 residues. Germline V gives CDR1 MNHNS, CDR2 SASEGT. With 7 bases removed from V and 5 bases from J, the gap between germline ends came to 20 bases. CDR3 in amino acids: CASTPAYPIAYGYTF. DNA for the CDR3: TGTGCCAGCACTCCGGCCTACCCCATAGCTTATGGCTACACCTTC.

This rearrangement joins TRBV29-1 to TRBJ2-7; no reliable D call. The CDR3 consists of 11 residues. Germline CDR1 SQVTM, CDR2 ANQGSEA. V lost 5 bases and J 6 bases, leaving 11 bases between the germline ends. The CDR3 region is CSVNEPGEQYF. The CDR3 nucleotides read TGCAGCGTTAATGAGCCCGGCGAGCAGTACTTC.

The J gene is TRBJ2-3, the V gene TRBV9, with D perhaps TRBD2 (6 bases). The germline V gene encodes CDR1 SGDLS and CDR2 YYNGEE. This CDR3 comprises 13 residues. Trimming cost V 2 bases and J 5 bases, with 9 bases left between them. This CDR3 reads CASSVWGVDTQYF. CDR3 in DNA: TGTGCCAGCAGCGTCTGGGGGGTAGATACGCAGTATTTT.

The chain couples TRBV7-2 to TRBJ2-1, with D possibly matching TRBD2 (5 bases). CDR3 length equals 14 residues. Trimming removed 6 bases at V and 0 bases at J, with 9 bases between. Looked up from germline, CDR1 is SGHTA and CDR2 is FQGNSA. The CDR3 nucleotides read TGTGCCAGCAGAATACTAGGCTCCTACAATGAGCAGTTCTTC. Translating gives CASRILGSYNEQFF.

The chain has TRBV7-9 and TRBJ2-7, with a weak D call TRBD2 (7 bases). The CDR3 is 17 residues long. The germline V gene has CDR1 SEHNR and CDR2 FQNEAQ (reference sequence). V was clipped by 4 bases and J by 0 bases, with 19 bases between them. The CDR3 here is CASSSERGGLASYEQYF. CDR3 nucleotides: TGTGCCAGCAGCTCGGAGAGGGGGGGCCTGGCCTCCTACGAGCAGTACTTC. Variable domain in full (rest from reference TRBV7-9 and TRBJ2-7): DTGVSQNPRHKITKRGQNVTFRCDPISEHNRLYWYRQTLGQGPEFLTYFQNEAQLEKSRLLSDRFSAERPKGSFSTLEIQRTEQGDSAMYLCASSSERGGLASYEQYFGPGTRLTVT.

This chain connects TRBV5-1 to TRBJ2-7; perhaps TRBD1 as D (5 bases). Germline CDR1 reads SGHRS; CDR2 reads YFSETQ. The CDR3 spans 15 residues. Trimming shortened V by 4 bases and J by 2 bases, and 16 bases separated the two germline ends. CDR3 sequence (DNA): TGCGCCAGCAGCCCTCCGGGTCAGGGCCCCTACGAGCAGTACTTC. This sequence encodes CASSPPGQGPYEQYF.

There are a few counts of this clone. The chain carries TRBV5-1 and TRBJ2-7; 9 positions agree with TRBD1. CDR1 is SGHRS and CDR2 is YFSETQ in the germline V gene. V lost 1 base, J lost 4 bases, and 3 bases stayed unmatched. This CDR3 is 14 amino acids long. CDR3 sequence (DNA): TGCGCCAGCAGCTTGAACAGGGGGCCTTACGAGCAGTACTTC. It codes for CASSLNRGPYEQYF.

The chain is built from TRBV4-3 and TRBJ2-7, with 13 bases fitting TRBD2. V gave up 4 bases and J gave up 6 bases; unmatched junction bases: 3. This CDR3 has 14 residues. The V gene's germline CDR1 is LGHNA and CDR2 YSLEER. CDR3 nucleotides: TGCGCCAGCAGCCGTGGACTAGCGGGGGTCGAGCAGTACTTC. Translated: CASSRGLAGVEQYF.

The genes are TRBV9 and TRBJ2-7, with 7 bases that match TRBD1. The V gene's germline CDR1 is SGDLS and CDR2 YYNGEE. V dropped 0 bases and J dropped 1; count of bases not matched to a gene: 4. The CDR3 sequence is 15 residues long. The CDR3 region has the DNA TGTGCCAGCAGCGTAGCAGGGACAGATTCCTACGAGCAGTACTTC. This codes for CASSVAGTDSYEQYF.

This chain links TRBV6-4 with TRBJ2-1; the match to TRBD2 covers 11 bases. CDR1 and CDR2 from the germline V gene are MRHNA and SNTAGT. The CDR3 is 15 residues long. V was clipped by 2 bases and J by 9 bases; unmatched bases: 6. The CDR3 region is CASSDQGLAGGEQFF. The CDR3 DNA is TGTGCCAGCAGTGACCAAGGCCTAGCGGGAGGTGAGCAGTTCTTC.

This sequence joins TRBV7-2 and TRBJ2-2; possible D gene TRBD1, 6 bases. Deletions cut 5 bases from V and 7 bases from J, with 17 bases between. The CDR3 has 15 residues. Germline values: CDR1 SGHTA, CDR2 FQGNSA. The CDR3 region is CASSAAQGDFGELFF. The CDR3 DNA follows: TGTGCCAGCAGCGCTGCACAGGGTGACTTCGGGGAGCTGTTTTTT.